This T cell receptor beta chain appears in the sequencing data of a study of beta chain features in type 1 diabetes. To note about this clone: What it binds is not known.

Whole-study results and caveats: For Type 1 diabetes patients, all four CD4+ subsets carried TCRB CDR3s that were moderately but significantly shorter. It was among patients, rather than healthy donors, that naive, central memory and Treg TCRB repertoires appeared more similar.

The whole isolated RNA underwent reverse transcription, so sequencing captured expressed TCRB transcripts. Data came from immunoSEQ multiplex PCR; TCRdb stores just in-frame clones and leaves some out. The sample consists of about 280,000 clones, about 15% of them appearing once. The V end was cut by 1 base, the J end by 8 bases, with 15 bases between. The length of the CDR3 is 15 residues. The germline gives CDR1 LGHNA, CDR2 YSLEER. The sequencing sample was made of naive CD4+ T cells from blood. The source of this sequence is a man between 18 and 29 years old with type 1 diabetes. The V and J genes are TRBV4-3 and TRBJ2-4, with D possibly being TRBD2 (5 bases). CDR3 sequence: CASSQVGLPGDIQYF. DNA of the CDR3: TGCGCCAGCAGCCAAGTCGGCCTCCCCGGGGACATTCAGTACTTC.